This passage covers 25 T cell receptor beta chains from one sample sequenced in a study of tumor-infiltrating T cells and Merkel cell polyomavirus (dated by TCRdb to 2015 to 2018). For the wider study: In Merkel cell carcinoma patients, the study investigated CD8+ T cells specific for the Merkel cell polyomavirus KLL epitope.

The receptor library was made with the immunoSEQ multiplex PCR assay. TCRdb's version of the immuneACCESS table is confined to in-frame rearrangements and falls short of the full clone set. An unresolved V gene accounts for under half of the shortfall where checked; the remainder is of unknown origin. Present in this sample are 24,000 or so clones, roughly nine tenths of which were seen just once. The ten most abundant clones make up less than 3% of the sample. By immunohistochemistry, the tumors of all patients showed robust positive staining for Merkel cell polyomavirus Large T antigen. Sequenced input: lymph node tissue. The receptors derive from a man aged 45 to 65 with Merkel cell carcinoma.

The genes are TRBV30 and TRBJ2-5; D is possibly TRBD1 (6 bases). V lost 0 bases to trimming and J lost 6 bases, with 23 bases between them. Looked up from germline, CDR1 is GTSNPN and CDR2 is SVGIG (reference sequence). The CDR3 consists of 17 residues. The CDR3 DNA reads as TGTGCCTGGAGTGTACTGGGATTGGGGCAGGGGCTCAAGACCCAGTACTTC. Amino acid sequence: CAWSVLGLGQGLKTQYF.

This chain uses TRBV7-9 with TRBJ2-2; 9 bases align to TRBD1. This CDR3 has 16 amino acids. V lost 4 bases and J lost 2; bases outside the gene matches: 5. From germline, CDR1 is SEHNR and CDR2 FQNEAQ (reference sequence). The CDR3 DNA reads TGTGCCAGCAGCTCAAGACAGGGGGTTAACACCGGGGAGCTGTTTTTT. It yields the protein CASSSRQGVNTGELFF.

The J gene is TRBJ2-7, the V gene TRBV10-3; tentative D call: TRBD2 (5 bases). V dropped 4 bases and J dropped 6 bases, with 16 bases sitting between them. Germline V CDR1 and CDR2: ENHRY, SYGVKD. The CDR3 is 14 amino acids. The CDR3 region has the DNA TGTGCCATCAGTGTTCAGCCCGAGGGCGGCGAGCAGTACTTC. Its translation: CAISVQPEGGEQYF.

The chain uses TRBV28 and TRBJ1-2; weak D call: TRBD1 (6 bases). V shed 8 bases and J shed 0 bases, with 10 bases lying between them. CDR3 length: 13 residues. Germline CDR1 MDHEN, CDR2 SYDVKM. The CDR3 DNA sequence: TGTGCCAGCGAACAGGGAGCTAACTATGGCTACACCTTC. Its translation is CASEQGANYGYTF.

This rearrangement joins TRBV2 to TRBJ1-5, with TRBD1 as a possible D gene (5 bases). The V gene's germline CDR1 is SNHLY and CDR2 FYNNEI. The CDR3 sequence is 13 residues long. V was cut by 6 bases and J by 7 bases, with 13 bases left in between. CDR3: CASRGLTGQPQHF. CDR3 bases: TGTGCCAGCAGGGGACTTACAGGACAGCCCCAGCATTTT.

The chain recombines TRBV29-1 with TRBJ2-5, with D perhaps TRBD1 (6 bases). Germline CDR1 SQVTM, CDR2 ANQGSEA. Trimming took 6 bases from V and 5 from J, leaving 16 bases between them. This CDR3 is built from 13 residues. The CDR3 coding sequence is TGCAGCGTAGATTACAGGGTATTGGAGACCCAGTACTTC. Residues: CSVDYRVLETQYF.

This clone was seen only a few times. This chain uses TRBV5-1 with TRBJ2-2; D is ambiguous. Germline values: CDR1 SGHRS, CDR2 YFSETQ. V shed 6 bases and J shed 6 bases, with 12 bases lying between them. CDR3 length: 13 residues. CDR3 sequence (DNA): TGCGCCAGCACCCAAAAAGAGGCCGGGGAGCTGTTTTTT. Translated: CASTQKEAGELFF.

The rearrangement uses TRBV29-1 and TRBJ2-7; 8 bases agree with TRBD1. Germline trimming cut 3 bases from V and 2 bases from J; bases unmatched to any gene: 6. The length of the CDR3 is 14 residues. The V gene's germline CDR1 is SQVTM and CDR2 ANQGSEA. CDR3 sequence (DNA): TGCAGCGTTGATCTTGGACAGGGAACCTACGAGCAGTACTTC. As protein: CSVDLGQGTYEQYF.

The J gene is TRBJ2-1, the V gene TRBV9; D unresolved. Germline V gene data show CDR1 as SGDLS and CDR2 as YYNGEE. V was clipped by 0 bases and J by 7 bases, with 11 bases between them. This CDR3 comprises 14 residues. The CDR3 loop reads CASSVVGLGNEQFF. The CDR3 region has the DNA TGTGCCAGCAGCGTAGTGGGTCTCGGGAATGAGCAGTTCTTC.

The rearrangement uses TRBV18 and TRBJ2-3, with a possible D match to TRBD2 (6 bases). V was clipped by 3 bases and J by 7 bases, with 17 bases between them. CDR1 and CDR2 from the germline V gene are KGHSH and LQKENI. The CDR3 is made up of 15 amino acids. This CDR3 is CASSPEAPGVNTQYF. The CDR3 coding sequence is TGTGCCAGCTCACCGGAGGCACCGGGGGTGAATACGCAGTATTTT.

The chain has TRBV7-2 and TRBJ1-5, with D perhaps matching TRBD1 (5 bases). This CDR3 is 14 amino acids long. From germline, CDR1 is SGHTA and CDR2 FQGNSA. V dropped 4 bases and J dropped 3 bases, with 10 bases sitting between them. The CDR3 DNA sequence: TGTGCCAGCAGCTCCGACAGTGTCAATCAGCCCCAGCATTTT. Translation gives CASSSDSVNQPQHF.

This chain joins TRBV19 and TRBJ2-3; 7 positions match TRBD1. This CDR3 has 13 residues. V shed 4 bases, J shed 4 bases, and the junction held 2 bases outside the gene matches. Germline V lookup: CDR1 LNHDA, CDR2 SQIVND (reference sequence). This CDR3 is CASSTGQADTQYF. The CDR3 nucleotides are TGTGCCAGTAGTACCGGACAGGCAGATACGCAGTATTTT.

The V and J genes are TRBV19 and TRBJ1-1; TRBD1 might be the D (5 bases). Trimming stripped 3 bases from V and 1 base from J, with 6 bases between. The CDR3 has 13 residues. Germline-derived CDR1 and CDR2 are LNHDA and SQIVND (reference sequence). CDR3 amino acids: CASSIRANTEAFF. CDR3 coding DNA: TGTGCCAGTAGTATCAGGGCGAACACTGAAGCTTTCTTT.

J is TRBJ2-6 and V is TRBV19, with D unresolved. CDR1 is LNHDA, CDR2 SQIVND, per germline (reference sequence). With 5 bases removed from V and 1 base from J, the gap between germline ends came to 12 bases. The CDR3 contains 16 residues. The CDR3 DNA reads TGTGCCAGTAGTTCCAGGTCGCTTTCTGGGGCCAACGTCCTGACTTTC. Amino acid sequence: CASSSRSLSGANVLTF.

This chain joins TRBV6-1 and TRBJ1-1; D uncertain. CDR3 length: 12 residues. CDR1 and CDR2 from the germline V gene are MNHNS and SASEGT. V lost 7 bases, J lost 9 bases, and 15 bases lay in between. CDR3 sequence: CASISPGLKAFF. The CDR3 nucleotides read TGTGCCAGCATCTCCCCAGGCCTCAAAGCTTTCTTT.

This rearrangement joins TRBV27 to TRBJ2-7; possibly TRBD2 for D (6 bases). The CDR3 totals 14 residues. V was trimmed by 5 bases and J by 3 bases, leaving 14 bases between them. The germline CDR1 and CDR2 sequences are MNHEY and SMNVEV (reference sequence). The CDR3 region has the DNA TGTGCCAGCAGTCCCGGGACTGCCGGCTACGAGCAGTACTTC. It yields the protein CASSPGTAGYEQYF.

The chain recombines TRBV6-5 with TRBJ1-2; tentatively, D is TRBD1 (5 bases). There are 13 residues in the CDR3. CDR1 and CDR2 (germline): MNHEY, SVGAGI. V lost 6 bases to trimming and J lost 3 bases, with 11 bases between them. The CDR3 DNA follows: TGTGCCAGCAGCGGGGGACTCCACTATGGCTACACCTTC. It codes for CASSGGLHYGYTF.

This chain joins TRBV28 and TRBJ2-3; unclear D gene. The V end was cut by 10 bases, the J end by 5 bases, with 22 bases between. Germline CDR1 MDHEN, CDR2 SYDVKM. This CDR3 spans 15 amino acids. The chain's CDR3 is CATEASSGYGDTQYF. The CDR3 region has the DNA TGTGCCACCGAAGCCTCCTCGGGTTATGGAGATACGCAGTATTTT.

This chain connects TRBV28 to TRBJ1-2, with D unclear. V shed 2 bases and J shed 7 bases, with 11 bases lying between them. The length of the CDR3 is 13 residues. Looked up from germline, CDR1 is MDHEN and CDR2 is SYDVKM. The CDR3, as DNA: TGTGCCAGCAGTTTAGCGTGGGCGGGTGGCTACACCTTC. Translating it yields CASSLAWAGGYTF.

The sample holds a few counts of this clone. This chain joins TRBV10-3 and TRBJ2-7, with TRBD2 matching 7 bases. Germline CDR1 ENHRY, CDR2 SYGVKD. Trimming took 6 bases from V and 2 from J; bases not matched to a gene: 7. The CDR3 is 14 amino acids. In nucleotides, the CDR3 is TGTGCCATCAGAGGGGCTAGCGGTACCTACGAGCAGTACTTC. It specifies CAIRGASGTYEQYF.

The chain is built from TRBV28 and TRBJ1-5; tentatively, D is TRBD1 (5 bases). V shed 10 bases and J shed 5 bases, with 15 bases lying between them. The CDR3 contains 13 residues. Germline V gene lookup returns CDR1 MDHEN and CDR2 SYDVKM. The CDR3 DNA is TGTGCCATGGGGGGAAAAAACGATCAGCCCCAGCATTTT. Protein: CAMGGKNDQPQHF.

The CDR3 nucleotides are TGTGCCAGCAGATTCCTCTCCGGGGAGAGCAATGAGCAGTTCTTC. It encodes CASRFLSGESNEQFF. The chain uses TRBV6-5 and TRBJ2-1; maybe TRBD2 (5 bases). Germline CDR1 and CDR2: MNHEY and SVGAGI. This CDR3 has 15 amino acids. V was shortened by 6 bases and J by 6 bases, with 18 bases between the two germline ends.

The rearrangement joins TRBV5-1 to TRBJ2-2; the D gene is possibly TRBD2 (5 bases). Trimming took 1 base from V and 2 from J, leaving 12 bases between them. Germline values: CDR1 SGHRS, CDR2 YFSETQ. The CDR3 consists of 16 residues. The CDR3 loop reads CASSLREGRNTGELFF. The CDR3 DNA sequence: TGCGCCAGCAGCTTGCGTGAGGGCCGCAACACCGGGGAGCTGTTTTTT.

The genes are TRBV29-1 and TRBJ1-5; D is undetermined. The CDR3 covers 13 residues. The germline gives CDR1 SQVTM, CDR2 ANQGSEA. V was clipped by 8 bases and J by 7 bases, with 18 bases between them. CDR3 residues: CSTQAGRGQPQHF. CDR3 DNA sequence: TGCAGCACCCAAGCCGGAAGAGGGCAGCCCCAGCATTTT. Variable domain in full (rest from reference TRBV29-1 and TRBJ1-5): SAVISQKPSRDICQRGTSLTIQCQVDSQVTMMFWYRQQPGQSLTLIATANQGSEATYESGFVIDKFPISRPNLTFSTLTVSNMSPEDSSIYLCSTQAGRGQPQHFGDGTRLSIL.

The V gene is TRBV7-2, the J gene TRBJ1-6; no firm D call. V lost 5 bases to trimming and J lost 8 bases, with 7 bases between them. This CDR3 spans 12 amino acids. In germline, CDR1 is SGHTA, CDR2 FQGNSA. CDR3 sequence: CASSLEYSPLHF. Written as DNA, the CDR3 is TGTGCCAGCAGCCTGGAGTATTCACCCCTCCACTTT.